Listed here are 28 T cell receptor beta chains from one sample, sequenced in a study of blood T cell repertoires in COVID-19. Sequenced by immunoSEQ multiplex PCR; TCRdb stores in-frame clones only, minus some. Among around 65,000 clones listed, 76% were seen once. Sequencing was performed on peripheral blood. The receptors shown here come from a woman aged 45 to 65 with active or convalescent COVID-19.

This sequence joins TRBV6-6 and TRBJ1-4; 10 bases are a match to TRBD1. The CDR3 loop spans 14 amino acids. Looked up from germline, CDR1 is MNHNY and CDR2 is SVGAGI (reference sequence). The V segment lost 7 bases and the J segment 7 bases; nucleotides outside the gene matches: 6. This CDR3 reads CASNDRGRAEKLFF. In DNA form, the CDR3 reads TGTGCCAGCAATGACAGGGGGCGGGCTGAAAAACTGTTTTTT.

This sequence joins TRBV19 and TRBJ1-1; tentatively, D is TRBD1 (6 bases). The CDR3 has 17 amino acids. Germline V gene data show CDR1 as LNHDA and CDR2 as SQIVND (reference sequence). Trimming removed 3 bases from V and 3 bases from J, with 20 bases in between. In nucleotides, the CDR3 is TGTGCCAGTAGTATTCTGGGACACCCTTCTTCGGACACTGAAGCTTTCTTT. This codes for CASSILGHPSSDTEAFF.

The chain employs TRBV9 and TRBJ1-1; D gene unclear. The CDR3 runs 11 residues. CDR1 is SGDLS and CDR2 is YYNGEE in the germline V gene. V was cut by 3 bases and J by 8 bases, with 8 bases left in between. CDR3 region: CASSEGGEAFF. As DNA, the CDR3 is TGTGCCAGCAGCGAGGGAGGAGAAGCTTTCTTT.

J is TRBJ1-2 and V is TRBV4-3; D is unresolved. This CDR3 spans 15 amino acids. V was clipped by 0 bases and J by 4 bases, with 12 bases between them. Germline V gene lookup returns CDR1 LGHNA and CDR2 YSLEER. CDR3 in amino acids: CASSQDRGAPYGYTF. In nucleotides, the CDR3 is TGCGCCAGCAGCCAAGATAGAGGAGCACCCTATGGCTACACCTTC.

V and J are TRBV4-1 and TRBJ2-1; TRBD2 aligns across 13 bases. With V trimmed by 0 bases and J by 6 bases, 2 bases remained unmatched. This CDR3 region has 16 residues. Germline V CDR1 and CDR2: MGHRA, YSYEKL. CDR3 nucleotides: TGCGCCAGCAGCCAAGAACTAGCGGGAGGGAGCAATGAGCAGTTCTTC. This codes for CASSQELAGGSNEQFF.

The chain links TRBV27 to TRBJ2-7, with 9 bases identical to TRBD1. Germline V gene lookup returns CDR1 MNHEY and CDR2 SMNVEV (reference sequence). Trimming cost V 2 bases and J 4 bases; bases outside gene matches: 6. The CDR3 loop spans 15 amino acids. The CDR3 region is CASSLNRGLVYEQYF. CDR3 nucleotide sequence: TGTGCCAGCAGTTTAAACAGGGGGCTTGTGTACGAGCAGTACTTC.

The gene calls are TRBV29-1 and TRBJ1-2; 8 bases are shared with TRBD1. The CDR3 spans 11 residues. V lost 8 bases to trimming and J lost 8 bases; unmatched junction nucleotides: 7. Germline V gene sequence: CDR1 SQVTM, CDR2 ANQGSEA. CDR3 sequence reads: CSTYRGNGYTF. CDR3 nucleotides: TGCAGCACCTACAGGGGGAACGGCTACACCTTC.

This clone occurred once. This chain links TRBV29-1 with TRBJ2-1, with 8 positions matching TRBD1. V lost 5 bases, J lost 5 bases, and 8 bases stayed unmatched. Germline lookup yields CDR1 SQVTM and CDR2 ANQGSEA. CDR3 length: 14 residues. For the CDR3, the DNA is TGCAGCGTTCCCCCGGGACAGGTCAACAATGAGCAGTTCTTC. This encodes CSVPPGQVNNEQFF.

Concerning this clone: Other DNA sequences of this sample code for an identical CDR3. The chain uses TRBV5-1 and TRBJ2-5, with 9 bases lining up with TRBD1. CDR3 length: 15 amino acids. V was pared by 0 bases and J by 2 bases, with 2 bases of the junction left unmatched. CDR1 is SGHRS, CDR2 YFSETQ, per germline. The CDR3 spells CASSLGGQGQETQYF. The CDR3 DNA sequence: TGCGCCAGCAGCTTGGGGGGACAGGGTCAAGAGACCCAGTACTTC.

The V gene is TRBV19, the J gene TRBJ1-2; a weak D match, TRBD1 (6 bases). CDR1 and CDR2 (germline): LNHDA, SQIVND (reference sequence). This CDR3 has 14 amino acids. The V and J ends lost 1 base and 5 bases respectively, with 11 bases between them. Here the CDR3 reads CASSIGNREYGYTF. The CDR3 DNA follows: TGTGCCAGTAGTATAGGTAACAGGGAGTATGGCTACACCTTC.

In this sample, this clone turned up a few times. The rearrangement joins TRBV5-6 to TRBJ1-4; D remains unclear. Deletions cut 2 bases from V and 1 base from J, with 9 bases between. The germline V gene encodes CDR1 SGHDT and CDR2 YYEEEE. This CDR3 contains 15 residues. CDR3 sequence: CASSLNPGTNEKLFF. The CDR3 coding sequence is TGTGCCAGCAGCTTAAATCCGGGAACTAATGAAAAACTGTTTTTT. Together with reference TRBV5-6 and TRBJ1-4, the CDR3 gives the full variable domain: DAGVTQSPTHLIKTRGQQVTLRCSPKSGHDTVSWYQQALGQGPQFIFQYYEEEERQRGNFPDRFSGHQFPNYSSELNVNALLLGDSALYLCASSLNPGTNEKLFFGSGTQLSVL.

The chain recombines TRBV27 with TRBJ1-6, with D perhaps matching TRBD1 (6 bases). The CDR3 extends over 17 amino acids. The germline CDR1 and CDR2 sequences are MNHEY and SMNVEV (reference sequence). Deletions cut 8 bases from V and 1 base from J, with 18 bases between. The CDR3 nucleotides read TGTGCCAGCTCGGCAGGGGTTGGAAGATCCTATAATTCACCCCTCCACTTT. It codes for CASSAGVGRSYNSPLHF.

This clone was recorded once. The V gene is TRBV19, the J gene TRBJ1-2, with 7 bases aligning to TRBD1. The junction had 7 bases not matched to a gene; V was cut back by 6 bases and J by 6 bases. This CDR3 has 13 amino acids. CDR1 and CDR2 (germline): LNHDA, SQIVND (reference sequence). CDR3 residues: CASRLPGGDGYTF. CDR3 nucleotides: TGTGCCAGTAGACTCCCAGGGGGAGATGGCTACACCTTC.

V usage is TRBV25-1 and J usage is TRBJ2-5, with D perhaps matching TRBD2 (6 bases). Germline lookup yields CDR1 MGHDK and CDR2 SYGVNS. Trimming left V 3 bases short and J 2 bases short, with 10 bases between. This CDR3 region has 14 residues. CDR3 residues: CASSEGGRQETQYF. In DNA form, the CDR3 reads TGTGCCAGCAGTGAGGGGGGACGGCAAGAGACCCAGTACTTC.

The chain joins TRBV11-2 to TRBJ2-2, with 10 bases identical to TRBD2. Germline V gene lookup returns CDR1 SGHAT and CDR2 FQNNGV. This CDR3 spans 17 amino acids. J was trimmed by 7 bases and V by 5 bases; bases with no gene match: 13. CDR3 region: CASSGRKREGLGGELFF. CDR3 DNA sequence: TGTGCCAGCAGCGGCCGGAAGCGGGAGGGATTAGGCGGGGAGCTGTTTTTT. Based on the CDR3 plus reference TRBV11-2 and TRBJ2-2, the full variable domain is EAGVAQSPRYKIIEKRQSVAFWCNPISGHATLYWYQQILGQGPKLLIQFQNNGVVDDSQLPKDRFSAERLKGVDSTLKIQPAKLEDSAVYLCASSGRKREGLGGELFFGEGSRLTVL.

The chain has TRBV3-1 (or the pseudogene TRBV3-2) and TRBJ1-2; the match to TRBD1 covers 7 bases. The germline gives CDR1 LGHDT, CDR2 YNNKEL (reference sequence). J lost 4 bases, V lost 4 bases, and 3 bases had no gene match. CDR3 length: 13 residues. CDR3 amino acids: CASSPQGGYGYTF. For the CDR3, the DNA is TGTGCCAGCAGCCCTCAGGGGGGCTATGGCTACACCTTC.

This clone was seen only a few times. The V call is TRBV10-3, the J call TRBJ1-2; TRBD1 is a possible D gene (6 bases). The CDR3 runs 14 residues. Germline CDR1 ENHRY, CDR2 SYGVKD. Trimming took 6 bases from V and 4 from J, leaving 15 bases between them. CDR3 amino acids: CAISLTGLSYGYTF. Here the CDR3 DNA reads TGTGCCATCAGCCTGACAGGTCTATCCTATGGCTACACCTTC.

This clone was detected only a few times. This chain connects TRBV6-6 to TRBJ1-3; D call uncertain. CDR1 is MNHNY, CDR2 SVGAGI, per germline (reference sequence). Trimming pared 7 bases from V and 0 bases from J, leaving 10 bases between. This CDR3 comprises 14 residues. Written as DNA, the CDR3 is TGTGCCAGCAACGCGGGGAGCTCTGGAAACACCATATATTTT. Protein: CASNAGSSGNTIYF.

This chain joins TRBV4-3 and TRBJ2-3, with TRBD1 identical over 7 bases. This CDR3 contains 18 residues. CDR1 is LGHNA, CDR2 YSLEER, per germline. Losses at the gene ends were 2 bases for V and 0 bases for J; bases not matched to a gene: 11. The CDR3 loop reads CASSQQPPGGGSTDTQYF. CDR3 nucleotides: TGCGCCAGCAGCCAACAACCTCCAGGGGGTGGTAGCACAGATACGCAGTATTTT.

This chain connects TRBV13 to TRBJ1-4; D remains unclear. Germline-derived CDR1 and CDR2 are PRHDT and FYEKMQ (reference sequence). The CDR3 extends over 14 amino acids. V was shortened by 2 bases and J by 8 bases, with 12 bases between the two germline ends. This chain's CDR3 is CASSLRYRGEKLFF. CDR3 DNA: TGTGCCAGCAGCTTAAGGTATCGAGGGGAAAAACTGTTTTTT. The entire variable domain, with the rest obtained from reference TRBV13 and TRBJ1-4, is as follows: AAGVIQSPRHLIKEKRETATLKCYPIPRHDTVYWYQQGPGQDPQFLISFYEKMQSDKGSIPDRFSAQQFSDYHSELNMSSLELGDSALYFCASSLRYRGEKLFFGSGTQLSVL.

This rearrangement joins TRBV6-1 to TRBJ1-5, with TRBD1 matching 8 bases. This CDR3 comprises 12 residues. Germline-derived CDR1 and CDR2 are MNHNS and SASEGT. The J segment lost 9 bases and the V segment lost 2 bases, leaving 0 bases of the junction unmatched. CDR3 region: CASSETGGPQHF. The CDR3 DNA follows: TGTGCCAGCAGTGAAACAGGGGGGCCCCAGCATTTT.

The V gene is TRBV12-2, the J gene TRBJ2-1; the table calls TRBD2, which could not be checked here. TRBV12-2 is given as a pseudogene. CDR3 length: 17 amino acids. CDR3 DNA sequence: TGTGCAAGTCGGTATCTTCGGAGGGGACTAGCCGGGATGCAGCAGTTCTTC. Residues: CASRYLRRGLAGMQQFF.

The chain is built from TRBV30 and TRBJ2-6, with D uncertain. Trimming removed 0 bases at V and 1 base at J, with 10 bases between. Per the germline V gene, CDR1 is GTSNPN and CDR2 is SVGIG (reference sequence). The CDR3 runs to 16 residues. The CDR3 DNA is TGTGCCTGGAGTGTAGGTTGGAGATCTGGGGCCAACGTCCTGACTTTC. Protein sequence: CAWSVGWRSGANVLTF. Full variable domain (rest looked up from reference TRBV30 and TRBJ2-6): SQTIHQWPATLVQPVGSPLSLECTVEGTSNPNLYWYRQAAGRGLQLLFYSVGIGQISSEVPQNLSASRPQDRQFILSSKKLLLSDSGFYLCAWSVGWRSGANVLTFGAGSRLTVL.

In its sample, this clone was seen once. The chain uses TRBV6-6 and TRBJ1-2; 7 nucleotides line up with TRBD1. The V gene's germline CDR1 is MNHNY and CDR2 SVGAGI (reference sequence). With V trimmed by 5 bases and J by 4 bases, 22 bases remained unmatched. The CDR3 loop spans 19 amino acids. CDR3 sequence: CASSPYYRTGPKLSYGYTF. For the CDR3, the DNA is TGTGCCAGCAGTCCCTACTACCGGACAGGACCGAAGCTATCCTATGGCTACACCTTC.

The table lists this clone with a few counts. This chain links TRBV27 with TRBJ2-3; 8 nucleotides agree with TRBD2. Unmatched junction bases numbered 9, after V lost 5 bases and J lost 2 bases. The CDR3 loop spans 16 amino acids. Germline CDR1 and CDR2: MNHEY and SMNVEV (reference sequence). DNA of the CDR3: TGTGCCAGCAGTCGGGGGGGGCCTCCAACCACAGATACGCAGTATTTT. It yields the protein CASSRGGPPTTDTQYF.

The chain is built from TRBV6-5 and TRBJ1-6; 8 bases agree with TRBD1. Looked up from germline, CDR1 is MNHEY and CDR2 is SVGAGI. The CDR3 has 15 residues. Trimming at V came to 2 bases and at J to 8 bases, leaving 5 bases not matched to a gene. For the CDR3, the DNA is TGTGCCAGCAGTTACGAGGACAGGGAGGATTCACCCCTCCACTTT. Amino acid sequence: CASSYEDREDSPLHF.

The count of this clone is one. The chain has TRBV6-4 and TRBJ2-7, with 12 bases that match TRBD2. Germline CDR1 and CDR2: MRHNA and SNTAGT. Losses at the gene ends were 4 bases for V and 2 bases for J; bases not matched to a gene: 12. CDR3 length: 18 amino acids. The chain's CDR3 is CASSARTSGTIGAYEQYF. The CDR3 coding sequence is TGTGCCAGCAGTGCCAGGACTAGCGGGACAATTGGGGCCTACGAGCAGTACTTC.

There are a few counts of this clone. The chain is built from TRBV3-1 (or the pseudogene TRBV3-2) and TRBJ2-7; TRBD1 matches at 9 bases. CDR1 is LGHDT and CDR2 is YNNKEL in the germline V gene (reference sequence). V lost 4 bases to trimming and J lost 2 bases; unmatched junction nucleotides: 0. CDR3 length equals 13 residues. The CDR3 DNA is TGTGCCAGCAGCCGACAGGGGGCCTACGAGCAGTACTTC. This sequence encodes CASSRQGAYEQYF.